This TCR beta chain is drawn from a study of CD4+ T cells in melanoma. This table comes from immunoSEQ multiplex PCR, and its TCRdb copy is limited to in-frame clones, with some not included. In the table there are tens of thousands of clones, roughly 69% of which are singletons. This CDR3 is 14 amino acids long. CDR1 MNHNS and CDR2 SASEGT come from the germline V gene. The germline V and J ends were trimmed by 8 bases and 3 bases, with 14 bases remaining between them. This clone has only one observation. Its antigen remains unidentified. Whole-study results and caveats: CD8+ T cell, macrophage and B cell function reportedly correlated with neoantigen-specific CD4+ T cells. Neoantigen-specific CD4+ T cells in melanoma reportedly had diverse differentiation states.

The source is a human donor with melanoma. The genes are TRBV6-1 and TRBJ2-1; TRBD2 is a possible D gene (6 bases). The sequenced sample was tumor tissue. CDR3: CASARGGSYNEQFF. In DNA form, the CDR3 reads TGTGCCAGCGCCCGTGGGGGGAGCTACAATGAGCAGTTCTTC.